This T cell receptor beta chain was captured by sequencing in a study of CD8 T cells in Susac syndrome. Germline loops: CDR1 LNHDA, CDR2 SQIVND (reference sequence). The V end lost 4 bases, the J end lost 3 bases, and 13 bases lay between the germline ends. This CDR3 is built from 16 residues. RNA amounts of about 0.5 to 1 ug underwent reverse transcription with random hexamers. Amplification of TCR beta CDR3 spanned 54 Vbeta and 13 Jbeta via immunoSEQ multiplex PCR. MiXCR, run by TCRdb on the immunoSEQ multiplex PCR reads, gives a single entry per CDR3 protein. The sample gives about 250,000 distinct CDR3 sequences, just over 90% of which show up once; less than 0.075% is in the top ten. Both CD4+ and CD8+ T cells were negatively isolated, and TEMRA cells underwent FACS enrichment.

The sequence was obtained from a human donor with multiple sclerosis. The sequencing input was CD4+ T cells from PBMCs. The chain employs TRBV19 and TRBJ1-6; the D gene is possibly TRBD1 (5 bases). CDR3 sequence: CASSTQQEIYNSPLHF. CDR3 bases: TGTGCCAGTAGTACACAACAGGAGATCTATAATTCACCCCTCCACTTT.